This TCR beta chain emerged from a study of yellow fever vaccine responses in identical twins. General observations from the study: Reports say the vaccine T cell response in twins looked partly convergent and partly personalized.

About this clonotype: The antigen is undetermined.

The germline V gene has CDR1 SEHNR and CDR2 FQNEAQ (reference sequence). The CDR3 runs to 14 residues. V was cut by 5 bases and J by 0 bases, with 10 bases left in between. TCRdb reprocessed the RT-PCR reads via MiXCR and lists one record per CDR3 protein. The repertoire holds 6,900 or so distinct CDR3 sequences, with around 84% as singletons. The chain links TRBV7-9 to TRBJ1-1; D may be TRBD1 (6 bases). The sequencing used T cells from blood (PBMCs), unsorted or a sorted subset (not recorded which), collected before or after yellow fever vaccination (not recorded which). This TCR derives from a woman between 18 and 30 years old who received the yellow fever vaccine. CDR3 bases: TGTGCCAGCAGCCACCGGACAGTGAACACTGAAGCTTTCTTT. It codes for CASSHRTVNTEAFF. Combining the CDR3 with reference TRBV7-9 and TRBJ1-1 gives the whole variable domain DTGVSQNPRHKITKRGQNVTFRCDPISEHNRLYWYRQTLGQGPEFLTYFQNEAQLEKSRLLSDRFSAERPKGSFSTLEIQRTEQGDSAMYLCASSHRTVNTEAFFGQGTRLTVV.